This TCR beta chain was profiled in a study of regulatory T cells in long-lasting Graves disease. The time point: newly diagnosed GD, antithyroid drugs for less than 3 months. There was RNA extracted from PBMCs, and the TCR library was made from it. Relying on iRepertoire HTBI primers and Arm-PCR of CDR3 regions, the team built TCR beta libraries. TCRdb re-called the multiplex PCR reads with MiXCR, one entry per CDR3 protein. The repertoire includes fewer than 550,000 distinct CDR3 sequences, about 16% of them detected once, and around a quarter sits in the top ten. About this clonotype: A much more abundant neighbour one base away suggests this may be a read error.

Germline values: CDR1 MDHEN, CDR2 SYDVKM. CDR3 length equals 17 residues. These data also featured in a second study, about T cells in Graves' hyperthyroidism and ophthalmopathy. That study adds: Researchers report that a 13 V-J model separated ophthalmopathy from stable hyperthyroidism.

The chain links TRBV28 to TRBJ2-3; 13 bases map to TRBD2. This TCR derives from a woman aged 35-65 years with Graves disease. The specimen comprised peripheral blood mononuclear cells (PBMCs), sampled at new diagnosis, from a patient treated with antithyroid drugs. For the CDR3, the DNA is TGTGCCAGCAGTTACCTCTGGACTAGCGGGGGAGGAGATACGCTGTATTTT. It yields the protein CASSYLWTSGGGDTLYF.